This T cell receptor beta chain was captured in a study of OX40 agonist ivuxolimab in advanced cancers. CDR3 length: 17 residues. Trimming took off 2 bases at V and 1 base at J, with 18 bases between the two ends. Germline V gives CDR1 SGDLS, CDR2 YYNGEE. Measured with immunoSEQ multiplex PCR; TCRdb has only the in-frame clones, and not every one. The sample includes roughly 34,000 clones, roughly nine tenths of them seen just once. This sequence originates from an adult with an advanced solid tumor such as melanoma, head and neck, liver or kidney cancer. The J gene is TRBJ1-1, the V gene TRBV9; D possibly corresponds to TRBD1 (6 bases). The source was CD4+ or CD8+ T cells sorted from blood, collected in a trial of the OX40 agonist ivuxolimab. CDR3: CASSVYSGGAGNTEAFF. DNA for the CDR3: TGTGCCAGCAGCGTGTATTCGGGGGGCGCGGGGAACACTGAAGCTTTCTTT.